This passage covers 32 T cell receptor beta chains from one sample sequenced in a study of cytomegalovirus exposure and HLA in healthy donors. Data came from immunoSEQ multiplex PCR; TCRdb stores just in-frame clones and leaves some out. The table includes 140,000 to 150,000 clones, about 95% detected once. The sequencing input was PBMCs. Source of these receptors: a man younger than 35 in good health and CMV-seropositive.

The J gene is TRBJ2-2, the V gene TRBV5-4; 8 positions agree with TRBD2. Germline V lookup: CDR1 SGHNT, CDR2 YYREEE (reference sequence). The junction had 9 bases not matched to a gene; V was cut back by 5 bases and J by 6 bases. This CDR3 has 15 amino acids. The DNA for the CDR3 is TGTGCCAGCAGTTACGGACTAGCCCCCCCCGGGGAGCTGTTTTTT. Residues: CASSYGLAPPGELFF.

The rearrangement uses TRBV18 and TRBJ2-5, with D maybe TRBD2 (5 bases). V was pared by 4 bases and J by 4 bases, with 10 bases between. Per the germline V gene, CDR1 is KGHSH and CDR2 is LQKENI. The CDR3 totals 13 residues. In DNA form, the CDR3 reads TGTGCCAGCTCACAAGGGAGTGCAGAGACCCAGTACTTC. Protein: CASSQGSAETQYF.

This clone has only one observation. The same CDR3 arises from other DNA sequences in this sample as well. The gene calls are TRBV2 and TRBJ2-4; D possibly corresponds to TRBD1 (5 bases). Germline CDR1 SNHLY, CDR2 FYNNEI. This CDR3 has 14 amino acids. V lost 6 bases, J lost 0 bases, and 9 bases lay in between. CDR3 residues: CASRAGLAKNIQYF. CDR3 DNA: TGTGCCAGCAGGGCAGGGCTAGCCAAAAACATTCAGTACTTC.

This rearrangement joins TRBV5-6 to TRBJ2-7; 8 positions match TRBD2. Unmatched junction bases numbered 2, after V lost 3 bases and J lost 6 bases. This CDR3 has 12 residues. Germline V gene lookup returns CDR1 SGHDT and CDR2 YYEEEE. CDR3 nucleotide sequence: TGTGCCAGCAGCTGGAGCGGGGGCGAGCAGTACTTC. This sequence encodes CASSWSGGEQYF.

This chain links TRBV30 with TRBJ2-2, with D possibly matching TRBD2 (5 bases). This CDR3 is 16 amino acids long. Trimming took 0 bases from V and 5 from J, leaving 16 bases between them. Looked up from germline, CDR1 is GTSNPN and CDR2 is SVGIG (reference sequence). CDR3: CAWSVPMIRGTGELFF. The CDR3 nucleotides are TGTGCCTGGAGTGTACCTATGATCCGGGGTACCGGGGAGCTGTTTTTT.

The chain uses TRBV19 and TRBJ1-1; TRBD1 might be the D (6 bases). The germline V gene has CDR1 LNHDA and CDR2 SQIVND (reference sequence). The CDR3 runs to 14 residues. V lost 4 bases, J lost 2 bases, and 11 bases lay in between. Written as DNA, the CDR3 is TGTGCCAGTAGTACCCAGGGGCTCAACACTGAAGCTTTCTTT. Protein: CASSTQGLNTEAFF.

The chain uses TRBV5-4 and TRBJ2-3; 14 positions match TRBD2. Germline V gene lookup returns CDR1 SGHNT and CDR2 YYREEE (reference sequence). V lost 5 bases, J lost 2 bases, and 7 bases stayed unmatched. The CDR3 consists of 17 residues. CDR3 DNA: TGTGCCAGCAGTAAGGGGACTAGCGGGAGTACCACAGATACGCAGTATTTT. Protein product: CASSKGTSGSTTDTQYF. The variable domain in full, completed from reference TRBV5-4 and TRBJ2-3, reads ETGVTQSPTHLIKTRGQQVTLRCSSQSGHNTVSWYQQALGQGPQFIFQYYREEENGRGNFPPRFSGLQFPNYSSELNVNALELDDSALYLCASSKGTSGSTTDTQYFGPGTRLTVL.

The CDR3: CASSGQGSYNSPLHF. CDR3 bases: TGTGCCAGTAGTGGACAAGGCAGTTATAATTCACCCCTCCACTTT. The chain uses TRBV19 and TRBJ1-6, with D tentatively TRBD1 (5 bases). V was pared by 5 bases and J by 4 bases, with 12 bases between. Germline CDR1 LNHDA, CDR2 SQIVND (reference sequence). CDR3 length: 15 residues.

V gene TRBV30 combines with J gene TRBJ2-3, with TRBD2 identical over 7 bases. Losses at the gene ends were 3 bases for V and 1 base for J; bases not matched to a gene: 22. The CDR3 runs to 20 residues. CDR1 is GTSNPN and CDR2 is SVGIG in the germline V gene (reference sequence). CDR3 bases: TGTGCCTGGAGGGCCACCTCTCTTGGCGGGAGCCTTTATCGCACAGATACGCAGTATTTT. This translates into CAWRATSLGGSLYRTDTQYF.

The chain combines TRBV12-5 with TRBJ2-7, with unresolved D. V gave up 4 bases and J gave up 6 bases, with 4 bases separating them. Germline CDR1 is LGHNT and CDR2 is FRNRAP. The CDR3 length is 10 residues. The DNA for the CDR3 is TGTGCTAGTGGTTGGCTCGAGCAGTACTTC. This translates into CASGWLEQYF. The full variable domain, with the rest looked up from reference TRBV12-5 and TRBJ2-7, is DARVTQTPRHKVTEMGQEVTMRCQPILGHNTVFWYRQTMMQGLELLAYFRNRAPLDDSGMPKDRFSAEMPDATLATLKIQPSEPRDSAVYFCASGWLEQYFGPGTRLTVT.

The V and J genes are TRBV9 and TRBJ2-7; D possibly corresponds to TRBD1 (6 bases). In germline, CDR1 is SGDLS, CDR2 YYNGEE. This CDR3 is 15 amino acids long. The V and J ends lost 0 bases and 0 bases respectively, with 10 bases between them. CDR3 loop: CASSVDGTPSYEQYF. The CDR3 region has the DNA TGTGCCAGCAGCGTAGACGGGACACCCTCCTACGAGCAGTACTTC.

The V gene is TRBV25-1, the J gene TRBJ1-4; no reliable D call. Germline CDR1 is MGHDK and CDR2 is SYGVNS. CDR3 length equals 12 residues. V was pared by 3 bases and J by 15 bases, with 14 bases between. The CDR3 sequence is CASSDGLVGVFF. Here the CDR3 DNA reads TGTGCCAGCAGTGACGGCCTGGTCGGGGTGTTTTTT.

The chain has TRBV2 and TRBJ1-5; D uncertain. In germline, CDR1 is SNHLY, CDR2 FYNNEI. This CDR3 has 13 amino acids. Trimming removed 5 bases at V and 5 bases at J, with 10 bases between. CDR3 in DNA: TGTGCCAGCAGTCCCACGACTGATCAGCCCCAGCATTTT. This codes for CASSPTTDQPQHF.

The V and J genes are TRBV5-6 and TRBJ2-7, with D uncertain. CDR3 length: 13 residues. Trimming shortened V by 5 bases and J by 0 bases, and 9 bases separated the two germline ends. Germline CDR1 and CDR2: SGHDT and YYEEEE. The CDR3 protein is CASRRVGSYEQYF. The CDR3 nucleotides are TGTGCCAGCAGACGGGTAGGCTCCTACGAGCAGTACTTC.

V is TRBV25-1 and J is TRBJ2-7, with no clear D. CDR1 and CDR2 (germline): MGHDK, SYGVNS. V was trimmed by 4 bases and J by 0 bases, leaving 4 bases between them. The CDR3 spans 12 residues. DNA of the CDR3: TGTGCCAGCAGTGGTAGCTCCTACGAGCAGTACTTC. This translates into CASSGSSYEQYF.

The V gene is TRBV6-5, the J gene TRBJ2-7; D perhaps matches TRBD2 (6 bases). V lost 0 bases and J lost 3, with 15 bases in between. The CDR3 loop spans 16 amino acids. Germline V gives CDR1 MNHEY, CDR2 SVGAGI. The CDR3 sequence is CASSYSFPGVDYEQYF. CDR3 sequence (DNA): TGTGCCAGCAGTTACTCTTTTCCGGGAGTCGACTACGAGCAGTACTTC.

The rearrangement links TRBV2 to TRBJ2-1, with 9 bases fitting TRBD2. V lost 7 bases, J lost 7 bases, and 8 bases stayed unmatched. The CDR3 sequence is 14 residues long. The germline V gene has CDR1 SNHLY and CDR2 FYNNEI. CDR3 DNA: TGTGCCAGCAACCCGGGACTAGCACGGAATGAGCAGTTCTTC. The encoded protein is CASNPGLARNEQFF.

The DNA for the CDR3 is TGTGCCAGCAGCCAAGTAGAGTTTGGTGAAAAACTGTTTTTT. Translated, it gives CASSQVEFGEKLFF. The J gene is TRBJ1-4, the V gene TRBV4-2; no definite D call. This CDR3 has 14 amino acids. The V gene lost 1 base and the J gene lost 7 bases, with 10 bases spanning the gap. Germline V lookup: CDR1 LGHNA, CDR2 YNFKEQ.

The sample holds one count of this clone. This rearrangement joins TRBV5-1 to TRBJ2-1; TRBD2 is a possible D gene (6 bases). The CDR3 loop spans 14 amino acids. Trimming shortened V by 4 bases and J by 0 bases, and 8 bases separated the two germline ends. Germline CDR1 and CDR2: SGHRS and YFSETQ. CDR3 sequence (DNA): TGCGCCAGCAGCGTCGGGAGCTCCTACAATGAGCAGTTCTTC. This sequence encodes CASSVGSSYNEQFF. Looking up the rest from reference TRBV5-1 and TRBJ2-1 gives the full variable domain: KAGVTQTPRYLIKTRGQQVTLSCSPISGHRSVSWYQQTPGQGLQFLFEYFSETQRNKGNFPGRFSGRQFSNSRSEMNVSTLELGDSALYLCASSVGSSYNEQFFGPGTRLTVL.

V usage is TRBV9 and J usage is TRBJ1-2; D is unclear. V lost 0 bases, J lost 4 bases, and 10 bases lay in between. Germline V gene data show CDR1 as SGDLS and CDR2 as YYNGEE. The CDR3 sequence is 14 residues long. The CDR3 nucleotides read TGTGCCAGCAGCGTAGGGGAGACGTTCTATGGCTACACCTTC. Translating gives CASSVGETFYGYTF.

The chain is built from TRBV28 and TRBJ2-7, with a tentative D call TRBD2 (6 bases). The germline V gene encodes CDR1 MDHEN and CDR2 SYDVKM. V was clipped by 6 bases and J by 3 bases, with 15 bases between them. The CDR3 runs to 14 residues. The CDR3 here is CASSPGTYGYEQYF. CDR3 bases: TGTGCCAGCAGCCCCGGGACTTATGGCTACGAGCAGTACTTC.

CDR3 protein: CASSFRTDSYEQYF. The CDR3 DNA is TGTGCCAGCAGCTTCAGGACAGACTCCTACGAGCAGTACTTC. V is TRBV13 and J is TRBJ2-7, with D perhaps matching TRBD1 (6 bases). Germline V gene sequence: CDR1 PRHDT, CDR2 FYEKMQ (reference sequence). CDR3 length equals 14 residues. Trimming took off 3 bases at V and 0 bases at J, with 9 bases between the two ends.

This rearrangement joins TRBV29-1 to TRBJ2-4; the D is unclear. The germline gives CDR1 SQVTM, CDR2 ANQGSEA. V was cut by 2 bases and J by 7 bases, with 18 bases left in between. CDR3 length: 15 amino acids. CDR3 region: CSVESPGGLGNIQYF. CDR3 in DNA: TGCAGCGTTGAATCCCCCGGCGGCCTTGGGAACATTCAGTACTTC.

The chain combines TRBV7-2 with TRBJ2-7; 12 bases are a match to TRBD2. Germline CDR1 and CDR2: SGHTA and FQGNSA. The CDR3 spans 14 residues. V shed 5 bases and J 7 bases; nucleotides not matched to a gene: 6. In nucleotides, the CDR3 is TGTGCCAGCAGCCAATCTCTAGCGGGAGGGGAGCAGTACTTC. Translating gives CASSQSLAGGEQYF. The whole variable domain, filled in from reference TRBV7-2 and TRBJ2-7, reads GAGVSQSPSNKVTEKGKDVELRCDPISGHTALYWYRQSLGQGLEFLIYFQGNSAPDKSGLPSDRFSAERTGGSVSTLTIQRTQQEDSAVYLCASSQSLAGGEQYFGPGTRLTVT.

V gene TRBV14 combines with J gene TRBJ2-1; 9 bases align to TRBD1. This CDR3 has 20 residues. Per germline, CDR1 SGHDN and CDR2 FVKESK. The junction had 15 bases not matched to a gene; V was cut back by 0 bases and J by 3 bases. The CDR3 bases are TGTGCCAGCAGCCAAGAGGGGGGACAGGGATGGAGGGATCTCTACAATGAGCAGTTCTTC. Translation gives CASSQEGGQGWRDLYNEQFF.

This clone was recorded a few times. The chain joins TRBV25-1 to TRBJ2-1, with TRBD1 matching 7 bases. CDR1 is MGHDK, CDR2 SYGVNS, per germline. Trimming at V came to 3 bases and at J to 2 bases, leaving 4 bases not matched to a gene. The CDR3 is 15 amino acids. DNA for the CDR3: TGTGCCAGCAGTGATACAGGGGTGCCCTACAATGAGCAGTTCTTC. Protein sequence: CASSDTGVPYNEQFF.

The chain uses TRBV14 and TRBJ1-2, with D tentatively TRBD1 (5 bases). V lost 4 bases and J lost 2, with 11 bases in between. This CDR3 spans 14 amino acids. Germline V gene sequence: CDR1 SGHDN, CDR2 FVKESK. This CDR3 is CASSRTNNNYGYTF. CDR3 bases: TGTGCCAGCAGCCGGACAAATAACAACTATGGCTACACCTTC.

A note on this clone: The identical CDR3 is also encoded by other nucleotide sequences in the sample. The chain joins TRBV5-1 to TRBJ1-1, with no clear D. This CDR3 region has 13 residues. Germline loops: CDR1 SGHRS, CDR2 YFSETQ. V dropped 1 base and J dropped 4 bases, with 8 bases sitting between them. In DNA form, the CDR3 reads TGCGCCAGCAGCTTGCGGGGAGGCACTGAAGCTTTCTTT. Translated: CASSLRGGTEAFF.

The V gene is TRBV27, the J gene TRBJ2-3; weak D call: TRBD2 (5 bases). Trimming removed 3 bases at V and 6 bases at J, with 22 bases between. In germline, CDR1 is MNHEY, CDR2 SMNVEV (reference sequence). The CDR3 has 17 amino acids. CDR3 nucleotide sequence: TGTGCCAGCAGTTTCTCGGGTCGGGTGGCCGGGAAGGATACGCAGTATTTT. Its translation: CASSFSGRVAGKDTQYF.

Here the CDR3 reads CASSYPTSGRAIDEQFF. The CDR3 nucleotides are TGTGCCAGCAGCTACCCGACTAGCGGGAGGGCCATCGATGAGCAGTTCTTC. J is TRBJ2-1 and V is TRBV5-8, with 14 positions matching TRBD2. This CDR3 comprises 17 residues. The V gene's germline CDR1 is SGHTS and CDR2 YDEGEE. The trim removed 3 bases at V and 8 bases at J, leaving 10 bases unmatched. The full variable domain, completed using reference TRBV5-8 and TRBJ2-1, is EAGVTQSPTHLIKTRGQQATLRCSPISGHTSVYWYQQALGLGLQFLLWYDEGEERNRGNFPPRFSGRQFPNYSSELNVNALELEDSALYLCASSYPTSGRAIDEQFFGPGTRLTVL.

The V gene is TRBV7-2, the J gene TRBJ2-7; 10 bases match TRBD2. The CDR3 contains 16 residues. The V gene end was trimmed by 1 base and the J gene end by 5 bases; junction bases not matched to a gene: 8. Germline assignment: CDR1 SGHTA and CDR2 FQGNSA. CDR3 region: CASSLVASGRSHEQYF. CDR3 sequence (DNA): TGTGCCAGCAGCTTAGTGGCTAGCGGGAGAAGCCACGAGCAGTACTTC.

The CDR3 spells CASRDSEKLFF. The CDR3 DNA reads as TGTGCCAGCAGGGACAGCGAAAAACTGTTTTTT. The rearrangement joins TRBV7-9 to TRBJ1-4; D is possibly TRBD1 (6 bases). V was clipped by 6 bases and J by 8 bases, with 7 bases between them. Per germline, CDR1 SEHNR and CDR2 FQNEAQ (reference sequence). The CDR3 is made up of 11 amino acids. Filled out from reference TRBV7-9 and TRBJ1-4, the complete variable domain reads DTGVSQNPRHKITKRGQNVTFRCDPISEHNRLYWYRQTLGQGPEFLTYFQNEAQLEKSRLLSDRFSAERPKGSFSTLEIQRTEQGDSAMYLCASRDSEKLFFGSGTQLSVL.